Each of the 32 T cell receptor beta chains below was sequenced from the same sample in a study of regulatory T cells in long-lasting Graves disease. Sample time point: persistent/refractory GD, antithyroid drugs over 5 years with positive TRAb. The TCR library used RNA extracted from PBMCs. Arm-PCR with iRepertoire HTBI primers amplified the CDR3 regions for these TCR beta libraries. TCRdb reprocessed the multiplex PCR reads with MiXCR, giving one entry per CDR3 protein. Here the sample spans fewer than 600,000 distinct CDR3 sequences, about 20% being singletons. Material: peripheral blood mononuclear cells (PBMCs), obtained when the disease was refractory, from a patient treated with antithyroid drugs. These receptors were obtained from a female donor with Graves disease.

This clonotype has more than one count but fewer than ten. The chain links TRBV20-1 to TRBJ1-5; possibly TRBD1 for D (6 bases). CDR3 length: 16 residues. V lost 5 bases and J 0 bases, leaving 17 bases between the germline ends. Germline V gene lookup returns CDR1 DFQATT and CDR2 SNEGSKA (reference sequence). The CDR3 region is CSALNTGISSNQPQHF. Written as DNA, the CDR3 is TGCAGTGCTCTGAATACAGGGATCAGTAGCAATCAGCCCCAGCATTTT.

In this sample, this clonotype turned up a few times. The chain links TRBV9 to TRBJ1-4; D uncertain. CDR3 length: 14 residues. Trimming stripped 0 bases from V and 5 bases from J, with 8 bases between. Germline lookup yields CDR1 SGDLS and CDR2 YYNGEE. The CDR3 DNA reads TGTGCCAGCAGCGTAGTGGGAGAGAATGAAAAACTGTTTTTT. This sequence encodes CASSVVGENEKLFF.

The chain links TRBV7-9 to TRBJ2-5; D gene uncertain. With 4 bases removed from V and 5 bases from J, the gap between germline ends came to 8 bases. The CDR3 extends over 12 amino acids. CDR1 SEHNR and CDR2 FQNEAQ come from the germline V gene (reference sequence). In DNA form, the CDR3 reads TGTGCCAGCAGCTCCCAATGGGAGACCCAGTACTTC. It specifies CASSSQWETQYF.

As concerns this clonotype: Since a much larger clone is just one base distant, this may be a read error. The V gene is TRBV6-9, the J gene TRBJ1-2; D not resolved. V gave up 3 bases and J gave up 3 bases, with 8 bases separating them. The CDR3 is 13 residues long. CDR1 is MNHGY and CDR2 is SVAAGI in the germline V gene. The CDR3 loop is CASSYGQHYGYTF. In nucleotides, the CDR3 is TGTGCCAGCAGTTACGGGCAGCACTATGGCTACACCTTC.

The chain carries TRBV19 and TRBJ1-6, with 7 bases aligning to TRBD1. Germline V gene lookup returns CDR1 LNHDA and CDR2 SQIVND (reference sequence). J gave up 5 bases and V 3 bases, and 7 bases lay outside the gene matches. This CDR3 has 16 residues. Here the CDR3 DNA reads TGTGCCAGTAGTATTTCGGGGACAGTAAATAATTCACCCCTCCACTTT. Translation gives CASSISGTVNNSPLHF.

The rearrangement joins TRBV30 to TRBJ2-5, with D hard to call. The CDR3 covers 13 residues. Per germline, CDR1 GTSNPN and CDR2 SVGIG (reference sequence). Between the trimmed V and J ends, which lost 1 base and 4 bases, there was a span of 10 bases. The CDR3 here is CAWSAAGLETQYF. For the CDR3, the DNA is TGTGCCTGGAGTGCCGCCGGGCTAGAGACCCAGTACTTC.

This clonotype came up many times. This chain connects TRBV11-2 to TRBJ1-6; D remains unclear. Germline assignment: CDR1 SGHAT and CDR2 FQNNGV. V was pared by 3 bases and J by 9 bases, with 6 bases between. The CDR3 covers 12 residues. CDR3 nucleotide sequence: TGTGCCAGCAGCTTTGGTGGTTCACCCCTCCACTTT. Its translation: CASSFGGSPLHF.

This chain connects TRBV6-5 to TRBJ1-1; D gene ambiguous. Germline V gives CDR1 MNHEY, CDR2 SVGAGI. Trimming removed 3 bases at V and 5 bases at J, with 10 bases between. This CDR3 region has 13 residues. CDR3 bases: TGTGCCAGCAGTTATCCAGATACTACTGAAGCTTTCTTT. Protein sequence: CASSYPDTTEAFF.

Of note for this clonotype: A far larger clone is only one base removed, so a read error is likely. The CDR3 carries no conserved terminal phenylalanine or tryptophan, so it likely arises from a read error. The chain couples TRBV11-3 to TRBJ2-5; maybe TRBD2 (6 bases). Germline CDR1 is SGHNT and CDR2 is YENEEA. The CDR3 spans 12 residues. V gave up 6 bases and J gave up 3 bases, with 8 bases separating them. The CDR3 DNA reads TGTGCCAGCAGTGGCGGGGAAGAGACCCAGTACCTC. Protein: CASSGGEETQYL.

This clonotype was picked up many times. This chain links TRBV12-3 or TRBV12-4 with TRBJ1-1, with 8 bases identical to TRBD1. The V and J ends lost 5 bases and 11 bases, in that order; junction bases with no gene match: 7. The CDR3 is 12 residues long. The CDR3 loop reads CASSGDRGEAFF. DNA for the CDR3: TGTGCCAGCAGTGGCGACAGGGGTGAGGCTTTCTTT.

This clonotype was found a few times. CDR3 residues: CASSHIRDRGQEQYF. For the CDR3, the DNA is TGTGCCAGCAGCCATATCCGGGACAGGGGGCAAGAGCAGTACTTC. The chain uses TRBV7-8 and TRBJ2-7, with 12 bases matching TRBD1. CDR1 and CDR2 (germline): SGHVS, FQNEAQ. The CDR3 is 15 amino acids. V was pared by 5 bases and J by 7 bases, with 9 bases of the junction left unmatched.

This clonotype has a count of ten or more. The rearrangement links TRBV28 to TRBJ1-6, with D possibly TRBD1 on 5 matching bases. In germline, CDR1 is MDHEN, CDR2 SYDVKM. The CDR3 totals 15 residues. Trimming pared 7 bases from V and 0 bases from J, leaving 10 bases between. The CDR3 DNA reads as TGTGCCAGCATGGGGGAACTCTCCTATAATTCACCCCTCCACTTT. Translated: CASMGELSYNSPLHF.

The CDR3 nucleotides read TGCAGCGTTGAAGAGGCGCTAGCGGGCACTGAAGCTTTCTTT. Translated: CSVEEALAGTEAFF. V and J are TRBV29-1 and TRBJ1-1; D gene unclear. Germline CDR1 is SQVTM and CDR2 is ANQGSEA. The CDR3 runs to 14 residues. V was clipped by 0 bases and J by 4 bases, with 12 bases between them.

This clonotype was seen more than once but under ten times. The chain carries TRBV7-9 and TRBJ1-4; 9 bases are shared with TRBD1. The CDR3 sequence is 14 residues long. Germline V gene lookup returns CDR1 SEHNR and CDR2 FQNEAQ (reference sequence). V shed 5 bases, J shed 6 bases, and the junction held 4 bases outside the gene matches. CDR3 sequence reads: CASSLQGAYEKLFF. The CDR3 DNA follows: TGTGCCAGCAGCCTACAGGGGGCGTATGAAAAACTGTTTTTT.

The chain combines TRBV14 with TRBJ1-1, with a tentative D call TRBD1 (5 bases). The CDR3 runs 16 residues. Germline CDR1 reads SGHDN; CDR2 reads FVKESK. The V end was cut by 0 bases, the J end by 4 bases, with 15 bases between. CDR3 bases: TGTGCCAGCAGCCAAGATGCCCAGGGTGTCGGCACTGAAGCTTTCTTT. The encoded protein is CASSQDAQGVGTEAFF.

The J gene is TRBJ2-7, the V gene TRBV9; 12 nucleotides line up with TRBD1. The germline V gene encodes CDR1 SGDLS and CDR2 YYNGEE. This CDR3 has 14 residues. Trimming removed 3 bases from V and 8 bases from J; junction bases left unmatched: 6. The DNA of the CDR3 is TGTGCCAGCAGCGGCCGGGACAGGGGGCTAAAGCAGTACTTC. Encoded protein: CASSGRDRGLKQYF. Drawing the rest from reference TRBV9 and TRBJ2-7, the complete variable domain is DSGVTQTPKHLITATGQRVTLRCSPRSGDLSVYWYQQSLDQGLQFLIQYYNGEERAKGNILERFSAQQFPDLHSELNLSSLELGDSALYFCASSGRDRGLKQYFGPGTRLTVT.

V is TRBV20-1 and J is TRBJ2-1; the match to TRBD2 covers 7 bases. Germline V lookup: CDR1 DFQATT, CDR2 SNEGSKA (reference sequence). V was clipped by 6 bases and J by 2 bases; unmatched bases: 7. The CDR3 is 14 residues long. The CDR3 nucleotides are TGCAGTGCCATGGGCGGGAGACCCTACAATGAGCAGTTCTTC. Amino acids: CSAMGGRPYNEQFF.

In its sample, this clonotype was seen a few times. The CDR3 sequence is CASSIGGGLRNNEQFF. In DNA form, the CDR3 reads TGTGCCAGCAGCATCGGGGGGGGGTTGAGGAACAATGAGCAGTTCTTC. This chain connects TRBV7-2 to TRBJ2-1; 8 bases align to TRBD2. Per germline, CDR1 SGHTA and CDR2 FQGNSA. The CDR3 consists of 16 residues. V trimming: 5 bases; J trimming: 5 bases; junction bases outside the gene matches: 11.

This rearrangement joins TRBV6-2 or TRBV6-3 to TRBJ1-2, with 9 bases aligning to TRBD1. The germline V gene has CDR1 MNHEY and CDR2 SVGEGT. The CDR3 totals 18 residues. V trimming: 0 bases; J trimming: 7 bases; junction bases outside the gene matches: 15. CDR3 region: CASSYSGTGKYVGSGYTF. The CDR3 nucleotides are TGTGCCAGCAGTTACTCCGGGACAGGGAAATATGTAGGCTCTGGCTACACCTTC.

This chain joins TRBV5-1 and TRBJ2-3, with 9 bases matching TRBD1. The V gene's germline CDR1 is SGHRS and CDR2 YFSETQ. The junction had 13 bases not matched to a gene; V was cut back by 4 bases and J by 1 base. The CDR3 contains 18 residues. CDR3 nucleotide sequence: TGCGCCAGCAGCGCGGGGACAGGGAGACCCCTGGGCACAGATACGCAGTATTTT. Translated, it gives CASSAGTGRPLGTDTQYF.

As concerns this clonotype: This may be a read error: a much more frequent sequence differs by one nucleotide. The genes are TRBV6-9 and TRBJ2-5; TRBD2 might be the D (5 bases). CDR3 length equals 14 residues. CDR1 is MNHGY and CDR2 is SVAAGI in the germline V gene. The CDR3 loop is CAGSYSGVGETQYF. CDR3 nucleotides: TGTGCCGGCAGTTACTCCGGGGTGGGGGAGACCCAGTACTTC.

The chain carries TRBV4-3 and TRBJ1-2; no clear D gene. Between the trimmed V and J ends, which lost 1 base and 2 bases, there was a span of 5 bases. CDR3 size: 13 residues. The germline CDR1 and CDR2 sequences are LGHNA and YSLEER. CDR3 nucleotides: TGCGCCAGCAGCCAAGTAGCGAACTATGGCTACACCTTC. This gives the protein CASSQVANYGYTF.

This clonotype was counted many times. The V gene is TRBV6-2 or TRBV6-3, the J gene TRBJ1-5; 7 nucleotides line up with TRBD1. V shed 2 bases and J 5 bases; nucleotides not matched to a gene: 3. Germline assignment: CDR1 MNHEY and CDR2 SVGEGT. The CDR3 extends over 14 amino acids. The chain's CDR3 is CASSYDRDDQPQHF. CDR3 in DNA: TGTGCCAGCAGTTACGACAGGGATGATCAGCCCCAGCATTTT.

This rearrangement joins TRBV5-4 to TRBJ1-1, with D possibly being TRBD1 (5 bases). V lost 0 bases and J 0 bases, leaving 15 bases between the germline ends. This CDR3 spans 17 amino acids. Per the germline V gene, CDR1 is SGHNT and CDR2 is YYREEE (reference sequence). The CDR3 sequence: CASSLETGVLMNTEAFF. In nucleotides, the CDR3 is TGTGCCAGCAGCTTGGAAACAGGCGTACTAATGAACACTGAAGCTTTCTTT. The whole variable domain, filled in from reference TRBV5-4 and TRBJ1-1, reads ETGVTQSPTHLIKTRGQQVTLRCSSQSGHNTVSWYQQALGQGPQFIFQYYREEENGRGNFPPRFSGLQFPNYSSELNVNALELDDSALYLCASSLETGVLMNTEAFFGQGTRLTVV.

The CDR3 protein is CASSPSGPSEAFF. The CDR3 coding sequence is TGCGCCAGCAGCCCCTCGGGCCCCTCGGAGGCTTTCTTT. The V gene is TRBV5-1, the J gene TRBJ1-1, with D unclear. Germline CDR1 is SGHRS and CDR2 is YFSETQ. V was trimmed by 4 bases and J by 11 bases, leaving 18 bases between them. The CDR3 spans 13 residues.

In its sample, this clonotype was seen many times. V is TRBV28 and J is TRBJ1-5; D not resolved. This CDR3 has 10 residues. Trimming took off 5 bases at V and 5 bases at J, with 1 base between the two ends. Per germline, CDR1 MDHEN and CDR2 SYDVKM. CDR3 sequence: CASSDQPQHF. In DNA, the CDR3 is TGTGCCAGCAGTGATCAGCCCCAGCATTTT.

This clonotype was counted at least ten times. V gene TRBV12-5 combines with J gene TRBJ1-5, with unresolved D. Germline values: CDR1 LGHNT, CDR2 FRNRAP. Deletions cut 2 bases from V and 0 bases from J, with 17 bases between. This CDR3 is 18 amino acids long. This CDR3 reads CASGLWQGLDNSNQPQHF. CDR3 DNA sequence: TGTGCTAGTGGTTTGTGGCAAGGCCTTGATAATAGCAATCAGCCCCAGCATTTT.

This clonotype was counted at least ten times. The genes are TRBV20-1 and TRBJ1-4; D is perhaps TRBD1 (5 bases). This CDR3 region has 14 residues. V lost 5 bases and J 6 bases, leaving 16 bases between the germline ends. The V gene's germline CDR1 is DFQATT and CDR2 SNEGSKA (reference sequence). CDR3 sequence: CSALPGRADEKLFF. The CDR3 DNA reads as TGCAGTGCTTTACCGGGACGGGCGGATGAAAAACTGTTTTTT.

At least ten counts were recorded for this clonotype. J is TRBJ1-2 and V is TRBV6-1; D gene ambiguous. Germline V lookup: CDR1 MNHNS, CDR2 SASEGT. CDR3 length: 13 amino acids. V lost 7 bases and J 6 bases, leaving 15 bases between the germline ends. For the CDR3, the DNA is TGTGCCAGCACCAGCGGTGCGGCCCATGGCTACACCTTC. Translating it yields CASTSGAAHGYTF.

This clonotype appeared once. The rearrangement links TRBV30 to TRBJ2-7, with D possibly TRBD1 on 6 matching bases. Germline-derived CDR1 and CDR2 are GTSNPN and SVGIG (reference sequence). CDR3 length: 13 amino acids. V dropped 4 bases and J dropped 5 bases, with 15 bases sitting between them. The CDR3 coding sequence is TGTGCCTGGAAGGAAACAGGGTTCCACGAGCAGTACTTC. Protein: CAWKETGFHEQYF.

This chain uses TRBV20-1 with TRBJ2-1; TRBD2 aligns across 8 bases. This CDR3 region has 14 residues. Germline CDR1 is DFQATT and CDR2 is SNEGSKA (reference sequence). J was trimmed by 8 bases and V by 4 bases; bases with no gene match: 10. CDR3 sequence (DNA): TGCAGTGCTATCCGGGGGGGTCTGGGCGATGAGCAGTTCTTC. Amino acids: CSAIRGGLGDEQFF.

V gene TRBV7-2 combines with J gene TRBJ1-2; D is perhaps TRBD1 (5 bases). V gave up 0 bases and J gave up 4 bases, with 18 bases separating them. This CDR3 region has 17 residues. Germline CDR1 SGHTA, CDR2 FQGNSA. In DNA, the CDR3 is TGTGCCAGCAGCTTAGCACCGGGACCTCATCCAAGCTATGGCTACACCTTC. Translation gives CASSLAPGPHPSYGYTF.